The 13 T cell receptor beta chains presented below share a single source sample, sequenced in a study of blood T cell repertoires in COVID-19. Repertoires were generated with immunoSEQ multiplex PCR, while TCRdb's copy carries only in-frame clones and drops some. Here the sample spans 20,000 to 25,000 clones, approximately 85% being singletons. The sequencing sample was made of peripheral blood. These receptors were collected from a man between 65 and 79 years old in a cohort sampled during active COVID-19.

This chain connects TRBV7-2 to TRBJ2-5; D not certain. CDR1 SGHTA and CDR2 FQGNSA come from the germline V gene. The V end lost 4 bases, the J end lost 2 bases, and 11 bases lay between the germline ends. The CDR3 contains 14 residues. The CDR3: CASSSTAAQETQYF. DNA for the CDR3: TGTGCCAGCAGCTCAACAGCAGCTCAAGAGACCCAGTACTTC. Based on the CDR3 plus reference TRBV7-2 and TRBJ2-5, the full variable domain is GAGVSQSPSNKVTEKGKDVELRCDPISGHTALYWYRQSLGQGLEFLIYFQGNSAPDKSGLPSDRFSAERTGGSVSTLTIQRTQQEDSAVYLCASSSTAAQETQYFGPGTRLLVL.

This clone was picked up a small number of times. The J gene is TRBJ1-1, the V gene TRBV12-5; 8 bases are a match to TRBD1. CDR1 is LGHNT and CDR2 is FRNRAP in the germline V gene. V was clipped by 6 bases and J by 6 bases; unmatched bases: 6. This CDR3 region has 13 residues. The DNA of the CDR3 is TGTGCTAGTGGGTTGTGGGACAGGCCTGAAGCTTTCTTT. Translated: CASGLWDRPEAFF.

This chain links TRBV19 with TRBJ2-7, with TRBD2 matching over 8 bases. Trimming took 7 bases from V and 2 from J; bases not matched to a gene: 7. The CDR3 contains 14 residues. Per the germline V gene, CDR1 is LNHDA and CDR2 is SQIVND (reference sequence). Here the CDR3 DNA reads TGTGCCAGTAACGCGGCGGGAGGAACCTACGAGCAGTACTTC. The encoded protein is CASNAAGGTYEQYF.

This chain joins TRBV30 and TRBJ2-2; D is possibly TRBD2 (5 bases). The germline V gene encodes CDR1 GTSNPN and CDR2 SVGIG (reference sequence). The CDR3 runs 13 residues. V lost 3 bases and J 5 bases, leaving 10 bases between the germline ends. Here the CDR3 reads CAWRTGNTGELFF. The CDR3 coding sequence is TGTGCCTGGAGGACCGGGAATACCGGGGAGCTGTTTTTT.

This sequence joins TRBV14 and TRBJ2-7; D is unresolved. The V end was cut by 0 bases, the J end by 8 bases, with 8 bases between. Germline lookup yields CDR1 SGHDN and CDR2 FVKESK. The CDR3 has 12 residues. The CDR3 nucleotides are TGTGCCAGCAGCCAAGATACGCGGCAGCAGTACTTC. Translation gives CASSQDTRQQYF.

The chain links TRBV7-8 to TRBJ2-2, with 15 bases lining up with TRBD2. V was clipped by 2 bases and J by 7 bases; unmatched bases: 8. Germline V lookup: CDR1 SGHVS, CDR2 FQNEAQ. The CDR3 totals 18 residues. CDR3 amino acids: CASSLFGLAGGPIGELFF. CDR3 in DNA: TGTGCCAGCAGCTTATTCGGACTAGCGGGAGGGCCTATCGGGGAGCTGTTTTTT.

The chain carries TRBV18 and TRBJ1-5; weak D call: TRBD1 (5 bases). Germline values: CDR1 KGHSH, CDR2 LQKENI. Trimming stripped 3 bases from V and 5 bases from J, with 11 bases between. The CDR3 covers 14 residues. Written as DNA, the CDR3 is TGTGCCAGCTCACCCCAGGGAGGTGATCAGCCCCAGCATTTT. It translates to CASSPQGGDQPQHF.

This clone has only a few counts. V is TRBV9 and J is TRBJ2-7; 7 bases are a match to TRBD2. The J segment lost 2 bases and the V segment lost 2 bases, leaving 7 bases of the junction unmatched. The CDR3 is 15 amino acids. Germline CDR1 is SGDLS and CDR2 is YYNGEE. Written as DNA, the CDR3 is TGTGCCAGCAGCGTGGGACCAGCGGGACCCTACGAGCAGTACTTC. This sequence encodes CASSVGPAGPYEQYF.

V usage is TRBV5-4 and J usage is TRBJ1-4; 11 bases align to TRBD1. Unmatched junction bases numbered 4, after V lost 0 bases and J lost 3 bases. Per germline, CDR1 SGHNT and CDR2 YYREEE (reference sequence). The CDR3 covers 17 residues. DNA for the CDR3: TGTGCCAGCAGCTTGGCCAGGACAGGGGGCTCTAATGAAAAACTGTTTTTT. It yields the protein CASSLARTGGSNEKLFF.

The rearrangement links TRBV2 to TRBJ1-2; perhaps TRBD1 as D (5 bases). The germline CDR1 and CDR2 sequences are SNHLY and FYNNEI. The CDR3 totals 12 residues. The V end was cut by 5 bases, the J end by 9 bases, with 13 bases between. CDR3 DNA: TGTGCCAGCAGTTTCGACAGCGGGAGCTACACCTTC. The encoded protein is CASSFDSGSYTF.

The chain couples TRBV28 to TRBJ2-3; possibly TRBD2 for D (5 bases). Germline assignment: CDR1 MDHEN and CDR2 SYDVKM. The CDR3 has 16 residues. V was trimmed by 4 bases and J by 11 bases, leaving 25 bases between them. As DNA, the CDR3 is TGTGCCAGCAGTTCCAACCCGGGGAATAGGAGATACGGGCAGTATTTT. Translation gives CASSSNPGNRRYGQYF.

V usage is TRBV24-1 and J usage is TRBJ2-1, with 9 bases matching TRBD2. Germline CDR1 KGHDR, CDR2 SFDVKD. Losses at the gene ends were 9 bases for V and 0 bases for J; bases not matched to a gene: 8. The CDR3 consists of 16 residues. The CDR3 nucleotides are TGTGCCACCTCACCTAGCGGGACTAGCTCCTACAATGAGCAGTTCTTC. It translates to CATSPSGTSSYNEQFF.

V and J are TRBV6-2 or TRBV6-3 and TRBJ1-3; weak D call: TRBD1 (6 bases). The CDR3 is 14 residues long. V dropped 2 bases and J dropped 3 bases, with 8 bases sitting between them. Germline-derived CDR1 and CDR2 are MNHEY and SVGEGT. CDR3 in DNA: TGTGCCAGCAGTTACGGGACAATTGGAAACACCATATATTTT. This gives the protein CASSYGTIGNTIYF.